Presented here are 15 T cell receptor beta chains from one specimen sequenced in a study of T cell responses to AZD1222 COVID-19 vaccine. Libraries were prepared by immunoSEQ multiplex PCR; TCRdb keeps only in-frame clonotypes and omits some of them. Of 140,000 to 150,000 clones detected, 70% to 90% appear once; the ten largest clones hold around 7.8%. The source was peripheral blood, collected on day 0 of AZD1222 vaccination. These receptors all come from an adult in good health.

CDR3 DNA: TGTGCCAGCAGTTTTCTCTATGGCTACACCTTC. Protein: CASSFLYGYTF. This chain uses TRBV12-3 or TRBV12-4 with TRBJ1-2; no definite D call. There are 11 residues in the CDR3. Trimming removed 3 bases from V and 4 bases from J, with 3 bases in between.

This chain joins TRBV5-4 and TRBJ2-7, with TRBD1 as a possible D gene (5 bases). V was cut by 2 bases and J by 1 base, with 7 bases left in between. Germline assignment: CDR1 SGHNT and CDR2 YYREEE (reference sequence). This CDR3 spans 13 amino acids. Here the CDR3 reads CASSFAGSYEQYF. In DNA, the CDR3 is TGTGCCAGCAGCTTTGCAGGGTCCTACGAGCAGTACTTC.

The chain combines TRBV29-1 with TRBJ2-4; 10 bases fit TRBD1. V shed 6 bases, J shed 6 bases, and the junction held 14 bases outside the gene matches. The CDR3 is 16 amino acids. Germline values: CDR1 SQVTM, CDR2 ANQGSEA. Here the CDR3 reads CSVEPGQGPWRNIQYF. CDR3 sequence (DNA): TGCAGCGTGGAACCGGGACAGGGGCCATGGAGAAACATTCAGTACTTC.

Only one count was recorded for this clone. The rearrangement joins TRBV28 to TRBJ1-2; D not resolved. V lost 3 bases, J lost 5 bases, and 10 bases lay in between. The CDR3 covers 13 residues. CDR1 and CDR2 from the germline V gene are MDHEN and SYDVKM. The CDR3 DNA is TGTGCCAGCAGTTTGGCGGCAGCATATGGCTACACCTTC. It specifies CASSLAAAYGYTF.

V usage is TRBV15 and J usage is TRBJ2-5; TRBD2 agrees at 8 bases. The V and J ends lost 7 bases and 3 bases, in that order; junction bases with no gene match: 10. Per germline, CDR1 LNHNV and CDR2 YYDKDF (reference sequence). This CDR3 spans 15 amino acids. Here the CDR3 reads CATNLRGGAKETQYF. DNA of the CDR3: TGTGCCACCAACCTCCGGGGGGGAGCCAAAGAGACCCAGTACTTC.

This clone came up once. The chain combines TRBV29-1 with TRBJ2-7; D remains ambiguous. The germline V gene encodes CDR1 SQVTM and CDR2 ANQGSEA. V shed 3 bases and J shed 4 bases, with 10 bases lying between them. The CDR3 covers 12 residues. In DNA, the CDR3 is TGCAGCGTTGAGGTGACCTCGTACGAGCAGTACTTC. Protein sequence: CSVEVTSYEQYF.

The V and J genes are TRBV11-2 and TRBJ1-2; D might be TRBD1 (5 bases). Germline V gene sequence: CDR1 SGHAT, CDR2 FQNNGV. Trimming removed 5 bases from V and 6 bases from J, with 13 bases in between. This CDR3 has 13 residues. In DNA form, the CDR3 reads TGTGCCAGCAGCATCACAGCGGGGGATGGCTACACCTTC. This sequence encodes CASSITAGDGYTF. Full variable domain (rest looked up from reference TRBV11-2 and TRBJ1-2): EAGVAQSPRYKIIEKRQSVAFWCNPISGHATLYWYQQILGQGPKLLIQFQNNGVVDDSQLPKDRFSAERLKGVDSTLKIQPAKLEDSAVYLCASSITAGDGYTFGSGTRLTVV.

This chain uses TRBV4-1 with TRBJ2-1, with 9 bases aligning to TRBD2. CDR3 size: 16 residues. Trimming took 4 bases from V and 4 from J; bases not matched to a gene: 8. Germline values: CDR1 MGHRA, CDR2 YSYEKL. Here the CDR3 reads CASSPLRGGSYNEQFF. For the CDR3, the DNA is TGCGCCAGCAGCCCATTGCGGGGGGGCTCTTACAATGAGCAGTTCTTC.

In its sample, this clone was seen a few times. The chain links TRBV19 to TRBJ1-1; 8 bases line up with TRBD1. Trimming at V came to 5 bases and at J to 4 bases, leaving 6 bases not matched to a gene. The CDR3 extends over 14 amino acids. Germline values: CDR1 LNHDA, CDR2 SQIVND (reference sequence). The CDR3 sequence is CASSLTGEGTEAFF. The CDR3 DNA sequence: TGTGCCAGTAGTTTGACAGGGGAAGGCACTGAAGCTTTCTTT.

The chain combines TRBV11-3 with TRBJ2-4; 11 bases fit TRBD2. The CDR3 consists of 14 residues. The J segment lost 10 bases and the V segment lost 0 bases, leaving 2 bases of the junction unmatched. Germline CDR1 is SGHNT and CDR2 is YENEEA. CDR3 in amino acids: CASSLDTSGGIQYF. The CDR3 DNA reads TGTGCCAGCAGCTTAGATACTAGCGGGGGTATTCAGTACTTC.

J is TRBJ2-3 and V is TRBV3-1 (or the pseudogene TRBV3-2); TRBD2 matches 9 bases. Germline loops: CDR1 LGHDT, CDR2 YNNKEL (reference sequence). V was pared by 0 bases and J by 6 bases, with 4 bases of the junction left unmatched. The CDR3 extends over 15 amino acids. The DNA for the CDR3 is TGTGCCAGCAGCCAAGACGCGGGGGGGCGGGATACGCAGTATTTT. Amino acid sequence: CASSQDAGGRDTQYF.

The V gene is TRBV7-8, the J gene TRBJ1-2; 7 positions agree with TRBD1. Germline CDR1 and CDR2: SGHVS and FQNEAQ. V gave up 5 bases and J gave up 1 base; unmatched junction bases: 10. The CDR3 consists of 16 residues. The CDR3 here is CASSPTGTAINYGYTF. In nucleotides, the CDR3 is TGTGCCAGCAGCCCTACAGGGACAGCGATTAACTATGGCTACACCTTC.

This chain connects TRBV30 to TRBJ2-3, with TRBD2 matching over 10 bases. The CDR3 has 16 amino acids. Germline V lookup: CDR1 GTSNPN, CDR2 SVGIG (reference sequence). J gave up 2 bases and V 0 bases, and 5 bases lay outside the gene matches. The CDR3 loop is CAWSVALAGVTDTQYF. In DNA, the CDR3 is TGTGCCTGGAGTGTAGCCCTAGCGGGAGTCACAGATACGCAGTATTTT.

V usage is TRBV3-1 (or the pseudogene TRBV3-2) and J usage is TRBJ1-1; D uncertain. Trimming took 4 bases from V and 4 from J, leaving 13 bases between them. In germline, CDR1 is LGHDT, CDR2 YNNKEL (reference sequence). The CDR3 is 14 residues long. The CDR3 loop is CASSPRRGLTEAFF. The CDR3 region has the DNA TGTGCCAGCAGCCCCCGGCGCGGACTCACTGAAGCTTTCTTT.

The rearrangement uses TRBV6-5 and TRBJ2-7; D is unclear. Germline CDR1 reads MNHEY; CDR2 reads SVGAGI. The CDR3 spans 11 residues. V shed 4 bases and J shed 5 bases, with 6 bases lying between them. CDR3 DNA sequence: TGTGCCAGCAGTTTCCAGGACGAGCAGTACTTC. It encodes CASSFQDEQYF.